This T cell receptor beta chain was recorded in a study of Ad26.COV2.S vaccination and SARS-CoV-2 variants. The CDR3 extends over 14 amino acids. Trimming cost V 8 bases and J 8 bases; bases outside gene matches: 12. Per germline, CDR1 MNHEY and CDR2 SVGAGI. The sample's treatment: over 15 received Ad26.COV2.S at low or high dose, single or two shots; roughly 5 received placebo; per-sample allocation not given. Collection of the samples took place on day 63 after the first injection of vaccine or placebo. This clone showed up just once. Profiled with immunoSEQ multiplex PCR; TCRdb holds only in-frame clones, not every one. The table shows 500,000 or so clones, with roughly 85% occurring only once.

The input for sequencing was peripheral blood, taken in a trial of Ad26.COV2.S vaccine versus placebo. V is TRBV6-5 and J is TRBJ2-1, with 7 bases fitting TRBD2. The TCR comes from a person aged 18-65 years who received the Ad26.COV2.S COVID-19 vaccine or a placebo. In DNA form, the CDR3 reads TGTGCCAGCTCGGGGGGTCACCGCACCGATGAGCAGTTCTTC. Amino acids: CASSGGHRTDEQFF.